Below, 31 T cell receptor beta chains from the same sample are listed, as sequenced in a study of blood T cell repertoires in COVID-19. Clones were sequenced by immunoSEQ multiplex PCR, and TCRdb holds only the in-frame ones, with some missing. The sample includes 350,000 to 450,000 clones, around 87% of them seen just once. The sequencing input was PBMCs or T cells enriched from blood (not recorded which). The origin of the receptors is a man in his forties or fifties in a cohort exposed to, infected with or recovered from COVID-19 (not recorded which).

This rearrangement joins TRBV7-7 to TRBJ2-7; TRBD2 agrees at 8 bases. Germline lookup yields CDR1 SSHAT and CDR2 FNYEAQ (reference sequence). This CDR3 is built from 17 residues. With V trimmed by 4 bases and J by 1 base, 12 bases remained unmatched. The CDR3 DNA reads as TGTGCCAGCAGCTCCTCCACATTTAGCGGGAAATCCTACGAGCAGTACTTC. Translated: CASSSSTFSGKSYEQYF.

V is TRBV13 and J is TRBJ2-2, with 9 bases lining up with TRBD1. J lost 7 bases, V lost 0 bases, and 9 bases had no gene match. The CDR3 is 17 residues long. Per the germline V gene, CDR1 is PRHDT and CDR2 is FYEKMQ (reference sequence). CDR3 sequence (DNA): TGTGCCAGCAGCTTAGGCCTCTACAGGGGGCCCGGCGGGGAGCTGTTTTTT. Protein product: CASSLGLYRGPGGELFF.

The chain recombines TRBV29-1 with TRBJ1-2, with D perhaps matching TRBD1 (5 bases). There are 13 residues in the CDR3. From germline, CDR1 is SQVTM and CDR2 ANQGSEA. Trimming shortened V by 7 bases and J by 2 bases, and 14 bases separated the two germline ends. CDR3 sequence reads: CSAESGINYGYTF. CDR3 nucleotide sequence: TGCAGCGCCGAGTCAGGGATAAACTATGGCTACACCTTC.

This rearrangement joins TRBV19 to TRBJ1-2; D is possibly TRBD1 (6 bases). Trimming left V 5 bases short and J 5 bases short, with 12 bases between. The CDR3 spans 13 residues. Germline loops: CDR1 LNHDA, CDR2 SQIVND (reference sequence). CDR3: CASSDRNPYGYTF. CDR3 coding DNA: TGTGCCAGTAGTGACAGGAACCCATATGGCTACACCTTC.

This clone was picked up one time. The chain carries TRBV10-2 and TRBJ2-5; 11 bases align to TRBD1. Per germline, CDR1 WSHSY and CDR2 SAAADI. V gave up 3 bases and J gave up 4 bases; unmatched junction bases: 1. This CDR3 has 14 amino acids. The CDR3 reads CASSDGTGGETQYF. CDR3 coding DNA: TGCGCCAGCAGTGATGGGACAGGGGGAGAGACCCAGTACTTC.

In nucleotides, the CDR3 is TGTGCCAGCAGCAAATGGGGACTAGCGGGAGGGCACGGCGGGGAGCTGTTTTTT. Its translation is CASSKWGLAGGHGGELFF. The chain couples TRBV21-1 to TRBJ2-2; whether TRBD2, the table's D call, matches the DNA was not checked. TRBV21-1 is recorded as a pseudogene. The CDR3 sequence is 18 residues long.

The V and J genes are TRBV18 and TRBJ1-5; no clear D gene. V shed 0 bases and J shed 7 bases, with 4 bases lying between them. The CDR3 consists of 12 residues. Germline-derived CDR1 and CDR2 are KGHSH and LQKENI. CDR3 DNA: TGTGCCAGCTCACCACCTCAGCAGCCCCAGCATTTT. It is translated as CASSPPQQPQHF.

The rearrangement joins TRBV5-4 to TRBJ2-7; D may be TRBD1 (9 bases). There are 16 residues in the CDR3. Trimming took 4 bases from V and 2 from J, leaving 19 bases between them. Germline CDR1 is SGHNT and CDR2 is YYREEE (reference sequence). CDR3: CASSPGGDRDTYEQYF. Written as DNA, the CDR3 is TGTGCCAGCAGCCCCGGGGGGGACAGGGATACCTACGAGCAGTACTTC.

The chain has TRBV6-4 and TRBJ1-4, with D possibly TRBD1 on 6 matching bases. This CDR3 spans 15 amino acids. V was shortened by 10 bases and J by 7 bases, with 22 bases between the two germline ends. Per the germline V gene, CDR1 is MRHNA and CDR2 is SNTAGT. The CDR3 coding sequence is TGTGCCATCAACCATCGGGGGGGGCCCTCTGAAAAACTGTTTTTT. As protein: CAINHRGGPSEKLFF.

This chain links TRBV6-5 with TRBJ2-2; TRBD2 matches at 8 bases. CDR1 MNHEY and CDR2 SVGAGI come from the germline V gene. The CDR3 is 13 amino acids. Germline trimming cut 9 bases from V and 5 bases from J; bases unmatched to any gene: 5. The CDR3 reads CASKREYTGELFF. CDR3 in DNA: TGTGCCAGTAAGCGGGAGTATACCGGGGAGCTGTTTTTT.

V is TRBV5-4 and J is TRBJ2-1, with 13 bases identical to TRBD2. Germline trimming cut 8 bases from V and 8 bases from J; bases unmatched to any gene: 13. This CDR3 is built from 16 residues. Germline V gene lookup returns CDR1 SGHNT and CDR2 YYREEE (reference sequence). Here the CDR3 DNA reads TGTGCCAGTAACAAAAGACTAGCGGGAGGAACAGATGAGCAGTTCTTC. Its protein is CASNKRLAGGTDEQFF.

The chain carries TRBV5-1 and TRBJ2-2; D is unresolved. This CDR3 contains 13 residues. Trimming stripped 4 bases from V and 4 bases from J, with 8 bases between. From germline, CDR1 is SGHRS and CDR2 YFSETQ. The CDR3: CASSIGSTGELFF. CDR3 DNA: TGCGCCAGCAGCATCGGGTCCACCGGGGAGCTGTTTTTT.

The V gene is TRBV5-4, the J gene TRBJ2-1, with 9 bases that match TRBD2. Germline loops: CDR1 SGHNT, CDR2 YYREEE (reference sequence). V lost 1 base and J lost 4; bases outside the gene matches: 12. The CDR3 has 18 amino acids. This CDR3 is CASSLFSASGIIYNEQFF. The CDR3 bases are TGTGCCAGCAGCTTGTTCTCAGCTAGCGGGATTATTTACAATGAGCAGTTCTTC.

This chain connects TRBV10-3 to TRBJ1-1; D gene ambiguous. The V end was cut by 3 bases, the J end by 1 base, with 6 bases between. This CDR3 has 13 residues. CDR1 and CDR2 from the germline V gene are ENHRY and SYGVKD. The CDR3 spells CAISEQPNTEAFF. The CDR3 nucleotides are TGTGCCATCAGTGAACAGCCGAACACTGAAGCTTTCTTT.

The CDR3 loop is CASSPPGHAWEQYF. The CDR3 DNA reads as TGTGCCAGCTCACCACCCGGACATGCGTGGGAGCAGTACTTC. The V call is TRBV18, the J call TRBJ2-7; a possible D gene is TRBD1 (5 bases). Germline V gene sequence: CDR1 KGHSH, CDR2 LQKENI. V was pared by 0 bases and J by 7 bases, with 13 bases between. This CDR3 spans 14 amino acids.

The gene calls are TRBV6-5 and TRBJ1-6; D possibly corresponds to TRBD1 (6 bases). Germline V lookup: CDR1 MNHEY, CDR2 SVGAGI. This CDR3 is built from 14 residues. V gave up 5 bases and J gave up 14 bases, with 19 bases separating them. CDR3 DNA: TGTGCCAGCAGTAGAAAGACAGGTTCAGTATCCCTCCACTTT. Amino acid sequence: CASSRKTGSVSLHF.

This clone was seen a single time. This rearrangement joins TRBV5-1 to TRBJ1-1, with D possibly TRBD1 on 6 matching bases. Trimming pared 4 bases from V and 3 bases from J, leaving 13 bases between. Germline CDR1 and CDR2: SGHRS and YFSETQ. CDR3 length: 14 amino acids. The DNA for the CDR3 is TGCGCCAGCAGCCAACAACAGGGCTACACTGAAGCTTTCTTT. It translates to CASSQQQGYTEAFF.

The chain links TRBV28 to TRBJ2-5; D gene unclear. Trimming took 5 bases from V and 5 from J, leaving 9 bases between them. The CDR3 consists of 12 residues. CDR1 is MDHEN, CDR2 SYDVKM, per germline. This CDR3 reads CASSPSRETQYF. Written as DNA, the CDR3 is TGTGCCAGCAGTCCCTCCCGGGAGACCCAGTACTTC.

The CDR3 nucleotides are TGTGCCAGCAGCCTAGGACAGGGCCTCTCCTACGAGCAGTACTTC. Protein: CASSLGQGLSYEQYF. V and J are TRBV5-4 and TRBJ2-7; 8 bases are shared with TRBD1. This CDR3 is built from 15 residues. The V segment lost 4 bases and the J segment 0 bases; nucleotides outside the gene matches: 6. The germline CDR1 and CDR2 sequences are SGHNT and YYREEE (reference sequence). The entire variable domain, with the rest obtained from reference TRBV5-4 and TRBJ2-7, is as follows: ETGVTQSPTHLIKTRGQQVTLRCSSQSGHNTVSWYQQALGQGPQFIFQYYREEENGRGNFPPRFSGLQFPNYSSELNVNALELDDSALYLCASSLGQGLSYEQYFGPGTRLTVT.

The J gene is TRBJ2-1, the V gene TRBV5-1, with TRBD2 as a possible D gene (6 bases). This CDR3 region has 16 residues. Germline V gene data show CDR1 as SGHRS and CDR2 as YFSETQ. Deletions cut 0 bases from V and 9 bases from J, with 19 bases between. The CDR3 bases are TGCGCCAGCAGCTTGGCTGGTACTAGCTCGCGTTCTGAGCAGTTCTTC. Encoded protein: CASSLAGTSSRSEQFF.

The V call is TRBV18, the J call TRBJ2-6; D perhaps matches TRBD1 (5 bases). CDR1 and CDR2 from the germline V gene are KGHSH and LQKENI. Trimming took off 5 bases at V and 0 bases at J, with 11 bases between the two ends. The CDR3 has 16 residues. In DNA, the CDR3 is TGTGCCAGCTCAGAGCAGGGAATCTCTGGGGCCAACGTCCTGACTTTC. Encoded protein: CASSEQGISGANVLTF. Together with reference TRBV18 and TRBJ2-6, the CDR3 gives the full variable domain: NAGVMQNPRHLVRRRGQEARLRCSPMKGHSHVYWYRQLPEEGLKFMVYLQKENIIDESGMPKERFSAEFPKEGPSILRIQQVVRGDSAAYFCASSEQGISGANVLTFGAGSRLTVL.

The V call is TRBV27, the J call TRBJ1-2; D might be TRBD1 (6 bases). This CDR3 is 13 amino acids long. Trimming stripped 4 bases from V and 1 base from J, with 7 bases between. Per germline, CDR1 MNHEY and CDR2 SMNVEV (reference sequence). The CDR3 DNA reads TGTGCCAGCAGTTACAGGGATAACTATGGCTACACCTTC. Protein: CASSYRDNYGYTF.

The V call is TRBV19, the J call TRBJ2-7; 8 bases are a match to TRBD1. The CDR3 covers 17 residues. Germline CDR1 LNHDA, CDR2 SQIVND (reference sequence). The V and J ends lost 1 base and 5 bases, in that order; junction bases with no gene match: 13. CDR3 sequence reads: CASSIGPGAGGWNEQYF. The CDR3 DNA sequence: TGTGCCAGTAGTATAGGGCCCGGGGCAGGGGGCTGGAACGAGCAGTACTTC.

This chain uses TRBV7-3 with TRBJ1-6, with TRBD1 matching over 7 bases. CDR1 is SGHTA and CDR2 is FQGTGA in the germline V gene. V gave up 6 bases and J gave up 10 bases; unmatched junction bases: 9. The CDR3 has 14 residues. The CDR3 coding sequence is TGTGCCAGCAGTCCCGGGACAGTGGGGTCACCCCTCCACTTT. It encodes CASSPGTVGSPLHF.

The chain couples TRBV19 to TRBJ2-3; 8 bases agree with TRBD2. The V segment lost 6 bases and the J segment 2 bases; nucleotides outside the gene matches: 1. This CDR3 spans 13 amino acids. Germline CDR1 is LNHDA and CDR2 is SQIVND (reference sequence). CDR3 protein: CASRLADTDTQYF. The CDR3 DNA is TGTGCCAGTAGACTAGCGGACACAGATACGCAGTATTTT.

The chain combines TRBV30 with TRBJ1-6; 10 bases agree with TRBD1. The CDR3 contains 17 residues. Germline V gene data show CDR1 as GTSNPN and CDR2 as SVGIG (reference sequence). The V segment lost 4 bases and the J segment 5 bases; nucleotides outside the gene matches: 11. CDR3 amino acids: CAWTIGTGVLNNSPLHF. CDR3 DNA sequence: TGTGCCTGGACCATCGGGACAGGGGTGTTAAATAATTCACCCCTCCACTTT.

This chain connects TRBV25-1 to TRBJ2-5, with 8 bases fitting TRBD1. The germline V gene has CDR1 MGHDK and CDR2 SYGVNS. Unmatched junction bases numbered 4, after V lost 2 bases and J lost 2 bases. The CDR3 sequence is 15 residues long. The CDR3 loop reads CASSEMRDRQETQYF. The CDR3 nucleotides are TGTGCCAGCAGTGAAATGAGGGACAGGCAAGAGACCCAGTACTTC.

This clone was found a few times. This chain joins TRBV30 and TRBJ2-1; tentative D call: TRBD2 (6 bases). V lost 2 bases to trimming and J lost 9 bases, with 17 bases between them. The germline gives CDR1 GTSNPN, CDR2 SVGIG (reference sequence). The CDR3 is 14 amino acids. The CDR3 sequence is CAWSLGGSGGEQFF. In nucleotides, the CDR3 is TGTGCCTGGAGTTTGGGGGGATCGGGCGGTGAGCAGTTCTTC. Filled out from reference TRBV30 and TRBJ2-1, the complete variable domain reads SQTIHQWPATLVQPVGSPLSLECTVEGTSNPNLYWYRQAAGRGLQLLFYSVGIGQISSEVPQNLSASRPQDRQFILSSKKLLLSDSGFYLCAWSLGGSGGEQFFGPGTRLTVL.

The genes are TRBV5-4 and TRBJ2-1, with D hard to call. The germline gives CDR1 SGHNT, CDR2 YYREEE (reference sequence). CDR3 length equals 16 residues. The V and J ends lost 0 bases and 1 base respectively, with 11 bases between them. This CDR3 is CASSLDGVGSYNEQFF. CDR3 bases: TGTGCCAGCAGCTTGGACGGAGTGGGTTCCTACAATGAGCAGTTCTTC.

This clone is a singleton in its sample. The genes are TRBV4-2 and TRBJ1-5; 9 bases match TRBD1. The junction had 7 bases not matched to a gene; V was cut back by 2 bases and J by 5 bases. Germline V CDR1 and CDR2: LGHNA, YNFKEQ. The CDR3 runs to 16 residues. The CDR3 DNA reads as TGTGCCAGCAGCCAAAACGTGGACAGGGGCGATCAGCCCCAGCATTTT. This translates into CASSQNVDRGDQPQHF.

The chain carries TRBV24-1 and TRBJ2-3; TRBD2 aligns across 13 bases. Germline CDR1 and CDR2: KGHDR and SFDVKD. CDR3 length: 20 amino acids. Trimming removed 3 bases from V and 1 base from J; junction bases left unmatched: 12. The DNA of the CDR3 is TGTGCCACCAGTGATCGAACTAGGACTAGCGGGGGCGGCGGCACAGATACGCAGTATTTT. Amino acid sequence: CATSDRTRTSGGGGTDTQYF.